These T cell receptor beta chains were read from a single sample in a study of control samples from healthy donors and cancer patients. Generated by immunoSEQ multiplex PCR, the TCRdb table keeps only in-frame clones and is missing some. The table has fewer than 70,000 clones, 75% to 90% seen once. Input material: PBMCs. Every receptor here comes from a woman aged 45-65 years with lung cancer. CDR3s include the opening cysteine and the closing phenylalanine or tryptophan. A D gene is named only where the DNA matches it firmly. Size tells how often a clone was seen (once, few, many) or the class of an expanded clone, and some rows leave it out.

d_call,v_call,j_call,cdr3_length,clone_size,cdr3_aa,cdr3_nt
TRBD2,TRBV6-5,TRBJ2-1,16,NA,CASSYLTSGVVNEQFF,TGTGCCAGCAGCTACCTGACTAGCGGGGTTGTAAATGAGCAGTTCTTC
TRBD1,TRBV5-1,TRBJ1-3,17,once,CASSVGVAGGSGNTIYF,TGCGCCAGCAGCGTGGGAGTCGCAGGGGGCTCTGGAAACACCATATATTTT
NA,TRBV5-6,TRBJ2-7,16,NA,CASSQSPELPSYEQYF,TGTGCCAGCAGCCAATCTCCAGAACTCCCGTCCTACGAGCAGTACTTC
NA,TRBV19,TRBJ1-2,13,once,CASSIEGFMGYTF,TGTGCCAGTAGTATTGAGGGATTTATGGGCTACACCTTC
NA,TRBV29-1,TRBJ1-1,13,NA,CSADRGGNTEAFF,TGCAGCGCAGATCGCGGGGGAAACACTGAAGCTTTCTTT
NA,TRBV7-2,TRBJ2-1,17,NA,CASSHWARGTKGNEQFF,TGTGCCAGCAGCCACTGGGCGCGGGGAACAAAGGGAAATGAGCAGTTCTTC
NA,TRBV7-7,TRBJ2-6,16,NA,CASSPELGSGANVLTF,TGTGCCAGCAGCCCTGAGTTGGGTTCTGGGGCCAACGTCCTGACTTTC
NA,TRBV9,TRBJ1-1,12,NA,CASSTPSIEAFF,TGTGCCAGCAGCACCCCAAGTATTGAAGCTTTCTTT
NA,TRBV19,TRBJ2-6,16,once,CASSGLKASGANVLTF,TGTGCCAGTAGTGGCTTAAAGGCTTCAGGGGCCAACGTCCTGACTTTC
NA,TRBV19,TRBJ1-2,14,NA,CASGVARSNYGYTF,TGTGCCAGCGGAGTTGCGAGATCTAACTATGGCTACACCTTC
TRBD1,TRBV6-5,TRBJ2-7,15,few,CASRMGQKPSYEQYF,TGTGCCAGCAGAATGGGACAGAAACCTTCCTACGAGCAGTACTTC
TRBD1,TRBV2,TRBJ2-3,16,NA,CASSEAGQLSTDTQYF,TGTGCCAGCAGTGAAGCGGGACAGCTGTCCACAGATACGCAGTATTTT
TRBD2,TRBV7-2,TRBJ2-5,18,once,CASSLRPSTSGAQETQYF,TGTGCCAGCAGCTTAAGACCGTCGACTAGCGGGGCCCAAGAGACCCAGTACTTC
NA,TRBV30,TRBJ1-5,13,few,CAWSGTGNQPQHF,TGTGCCTGGAGTGGGACGGGTAATCAGCCCCAGCATTTT
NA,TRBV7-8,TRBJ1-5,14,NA,CASSLRAVNQPQHF,TGTGCCAGCAGCCTGAGGGCCGTCAATCAGCCCCAGCATTTT
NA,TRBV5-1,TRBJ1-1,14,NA,CASSFQGGDTEAFF,TGCGCCAGCAGCTTTCAGGGAGGAGACACTGAAGCTTTCTTT
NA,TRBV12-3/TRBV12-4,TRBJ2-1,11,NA,CASSLRDEQFF,TGTGCCAGCAGTTTAAGGGATGAGCAGTTCTTC
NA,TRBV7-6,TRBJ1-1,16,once,CASSLMALGINTEAFF,TGTGCCAGCAGCTTAATGGCCCTCGGAATTAACACTGAAGCTTTCTTT
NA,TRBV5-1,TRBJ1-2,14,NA,CASSPEQDFYGYTF,TGCGCCAGCAGCCCTGAACAGGATTTCTATGGCTACACCTTC
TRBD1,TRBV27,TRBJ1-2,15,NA,CASSLMQGATYGYTF,TGTGCCAGCAGTTTAATGCAGGGGGCTACCTATGGCTACACCTTC
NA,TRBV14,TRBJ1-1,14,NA,CASSQDNFNTEAFF,TGTGCCAGCAGCCAAGATAACTTCAACACTGAAGCTTTCTTT
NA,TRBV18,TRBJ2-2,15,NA,CASSGKTPGTGELFF,TGTGCCAGCTCTGGCAAGACTCCCGGCACCGGGGAGCTGTTTTTT
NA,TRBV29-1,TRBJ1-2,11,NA,CSVEQSYGYTF,TGCAGCGTTGAGCAGAGCTATGGCTACACCTTC
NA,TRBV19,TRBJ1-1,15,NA,CASSIGARGDTEAFF,TGTGCCAGTAGTATCGGGGCCAGGGGAGACACTGAAGCTTTCTTT
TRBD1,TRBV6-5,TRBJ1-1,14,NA,CASSLDDRGEKAFF,TGTGCCAGCAGCCTGGATGACAGGGGCGAGAAAGCTTTCTTT
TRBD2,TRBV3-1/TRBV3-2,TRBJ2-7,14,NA,CASSQRGGKYEQYF,TGTGCCAGCAGCCAACGGGGGGGCAAATACGAGCAGTACTTC
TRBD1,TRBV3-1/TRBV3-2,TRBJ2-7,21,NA,CASSQTGQGSSSGGSSYGQYF,TGTGCCAGCAGCCAGACGGGACAGGGGAGTTCCTCCGGGGGGAGTTCCTACGGGCAGTACTTC
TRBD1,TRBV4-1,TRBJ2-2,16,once,CASSQVGQGNTGELFF,TGCGCCAGCAGCCAAGTAGGACAGGGGAACACCGGGGAGCTGTTTTTT
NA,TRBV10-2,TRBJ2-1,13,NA,CASMPSSYNEQFF,TGCGCCAGCATGCCCAGCTCCTACAATGAGCAGTTCTTC
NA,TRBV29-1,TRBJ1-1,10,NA,CSGKTTEAFF,TGCAGCGGGAAGACCACTGAAGCTTTCTTT
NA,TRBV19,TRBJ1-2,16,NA,CASSPPTGVGFYGYTF,TGTGCCAGTAGTCCTCCGACAGGAGTGGGTTTCTATGGCTACACCTTC
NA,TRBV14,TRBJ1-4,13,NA,CASSPIRFEKLFF,TGTGCCAGCAGCCCGATAAGGTTTGAAAAACTGTTTTTT
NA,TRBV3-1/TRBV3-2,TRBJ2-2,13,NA,CASRSRGAGELFF,TGTGCCAGCAGGAGCAGGGGGGCCGGGGAGCTGTTTTTT
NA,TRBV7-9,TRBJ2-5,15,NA,CASSFMIEGRETQYF,TGTGCCAGCAGCTTCATGATCGAGGGGCGGGAGACCCAGTACTTC
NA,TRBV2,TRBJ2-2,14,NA,CASNPDRNTGELFF,TGTGCCAGCAACCCCGACAGGAACACCGGGGAGCTGTTTTTT
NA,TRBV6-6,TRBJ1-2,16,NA,CASRREKGGYNYGYTF,TGTGCCAGCAGACGCGAGAAGGGGGGATATAACTATGGCTACACCTTC
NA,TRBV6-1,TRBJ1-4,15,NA,CASSEALGSKEKLFF,TGTGCCAGCAGTGAAGCTCTGGGCAGTAAAGAAAAACTGTTTTTT
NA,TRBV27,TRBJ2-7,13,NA,CASSSAGWGEQYF,TGTGCCAGCAGTAGCGCAGGCTGGGGCGAGCAGTACTTC
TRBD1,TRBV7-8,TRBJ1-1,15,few,CASSLGRGTGNEAFF,TGTGCCAGCAGCTTAGGCAGGGGGACAGGAAATGAAGCTTTCTTT
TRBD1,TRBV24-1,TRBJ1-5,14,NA,CATSDPGQGRTQHF,TGTGCCACCAGTGATCCCGGACAGGGTCGGACCCAGCATTTT
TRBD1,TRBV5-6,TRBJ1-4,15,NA,CASSWDRGVNEKLFF,TGTGCCAGCAGCTGGGACAGGGGGGTTAATGAAAAACTGTTTTTT
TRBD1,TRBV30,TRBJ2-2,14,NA,CAWRGTGNTGELFF,TGTGCCTGGAGGGGGACAGGTAACACCGGGGAGCTGTTTTTT
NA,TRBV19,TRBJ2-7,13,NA,CASSIPGAYEQYF,TGTGCCAGTAGTATTCCGGGGGCTTACGAGCAGTACTTC
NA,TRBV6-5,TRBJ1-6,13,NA,CASSLTSNSPLHF,TGTGCCAGCAGTTTGACAAGTAATTCACCCCTCCACTTT
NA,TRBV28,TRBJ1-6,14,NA,CASSLGTYNSPLHF,TGTGCCAGCAGTTTAGGGACCTATAATTCACCCCTCCACTTT
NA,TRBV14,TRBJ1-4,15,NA,CASSQYSGVREKLFF,TGTGCCAGCAGCCAATATTCAGGGGTCAGGGAAAAACTGTTTTTT
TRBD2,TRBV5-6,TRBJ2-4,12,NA,CASSLAGTSGNF,TGTGCCAGCAGCTTGGCCGGGACTAGCGGGAACTTC
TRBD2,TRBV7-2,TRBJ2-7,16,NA,CASSPRLAGAPGEQYF,TGTGCCAGCAGCCCTCGACTAGCGGGGGCCCCGGGAGAGCAGTACTTC
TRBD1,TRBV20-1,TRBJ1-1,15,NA,CSASGQGVGNTEAFF,TGCAGTGCTAGTGGACAGGGGGTTGGGAACACTGAAGCTTTCTTT
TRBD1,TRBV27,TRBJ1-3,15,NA,CASRLGQGGGNTIYF,TGTGCCAGCAGGCTCGGACAGGGAGGTGGAAACACCATATATTTT
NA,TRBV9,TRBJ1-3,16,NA,CASSPRGTGLGNTIYF,TGTGCCAGCAGCCCCCGGGGGACTGGCCTTGGAAACACCATATATTTT
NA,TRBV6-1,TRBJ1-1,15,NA,CASSDPGRRGTEAFF,TGTGCCAGCAGTGACCCGGGACGCCGGGGCACTGAAGCTTTCTTT
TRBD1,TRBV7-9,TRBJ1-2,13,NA,CASSHTGVTGYTF,TGTGCCAGCAGCCATACAGGGGTTACCGGCTACACCTTC
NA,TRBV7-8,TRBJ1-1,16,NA,CASSPGHVEEDTEAFF,TGTGCCAGCAGTCCGGGACACGTTGAGGAGGACACTGAAGCTTTCTTT
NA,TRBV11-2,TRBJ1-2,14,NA,CASSLATGLGGYTF,TGTGCCAGCAGCTTAGCAACAGGTTTGGGTGGCTACACCTTC
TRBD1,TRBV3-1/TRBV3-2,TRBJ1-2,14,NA,CASSLTGADYGYTF,TGTGCCAGCAGCCTTACAGGGGCGGACTATGGCTACACCTTC